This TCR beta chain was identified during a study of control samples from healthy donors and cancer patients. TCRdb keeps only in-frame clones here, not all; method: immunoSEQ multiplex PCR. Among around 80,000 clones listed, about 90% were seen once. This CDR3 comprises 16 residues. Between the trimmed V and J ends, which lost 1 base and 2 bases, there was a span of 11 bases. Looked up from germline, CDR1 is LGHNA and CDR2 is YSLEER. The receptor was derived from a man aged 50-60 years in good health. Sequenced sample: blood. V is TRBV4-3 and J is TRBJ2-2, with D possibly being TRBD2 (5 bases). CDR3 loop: CASSQVPTGNTGELFF. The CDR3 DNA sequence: TGCGCCAGCAGCCAAGTCCCAACGGGAAACACCGGGGAGCTGTTTTTT.